This record concerns one T cell receptor beta chain sequence. Its target is unknown. This record comes from a study of monozygotic twins with inflammatory bowel disease. Study results and caveats: Since immunosuppressive treatments differed, patient repertoires may have gained added variability.

UMIs bearing a 6-nucleotide sample barcode were added through template switching. No DNA is given; TCRdb re-called the 5' RACE reads and lists each CDR3 protein once. The sample table includes 150,000 to 200,000 distinct CDR3 sequences. The CDR3 is 14 amino acids. CDR1 is DFQATT, CDR2 SNEGSKA, per germline (reference sequence). The chain has TRBV20-1 and TRBJ2-3; TCRdb outputs TRBD1, but without DNA this stays unchecked. The sequence derives from a human donor with ulcerative colitis or Crohn's disease, or a healthy co-twin of an affected twin (not recorded which). The specimen was blood. Here the CDR3 reads CSASSKGGTDTQYF.